The T cell receptor (beta chain) under discussion was sequenced for a study of cytomegalovirus exposure and HLA in healthy donors. PCR employed 60 Vbeta and 13 Jbeta primers. Sequencing used immunoSEQ multiplex PCR; TCRdb keeps in-frame clones, though not all of them. The data hold about 160,000 clones, with about three quarters observed a single time. CDR3 length: 15 residues. The germline V gene has CDR1 SGDLS and CDR2 YYNGEE. The V segment lost 2 bases and the J segment 7 bases; nucleotides outside the gene matches: 8. The sequenced sample consisted of PBMCs. The receptor was isolated from a woman aged 50 to 65 in good health and CMV-seropositive. V is TRBV9 and J is TRBJ1-2; TRBD1 matches 10 bases. Here the CDR3 DNA reads TGTGCCAGCAGCGTCCACGCGACAGGGGGCAGTGGCTACACCTTC. This codes for CASSVHATGGSGYTF.